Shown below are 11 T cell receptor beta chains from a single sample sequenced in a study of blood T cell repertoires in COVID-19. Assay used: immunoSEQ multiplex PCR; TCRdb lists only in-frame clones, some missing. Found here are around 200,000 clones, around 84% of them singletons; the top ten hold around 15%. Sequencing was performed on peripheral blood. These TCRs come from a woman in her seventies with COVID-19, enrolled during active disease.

The DNA of the CDR3 is TGTGCCAGCAGACAGGGACAGGGTCTGAAGGAGACCCAGTACTTC. Translating it yields CASRQGQGLKETQYF. This chain connects TRBV3-1 (or the pseudogene TRBV3-2) to TRBJ2-5; TRBD1 matches 9 bases. The CDR3 has 15 amino acids. Germline CDR1 LGHDT, CDR2 YNNKEL (reference sequence). The V and J ends lost 6 bases and 5 bases, in that order; junction bases with no gene match: 10.

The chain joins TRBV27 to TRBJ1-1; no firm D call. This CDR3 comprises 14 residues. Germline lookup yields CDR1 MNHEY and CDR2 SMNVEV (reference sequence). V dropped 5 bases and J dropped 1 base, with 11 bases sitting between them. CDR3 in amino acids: CASSPHRGNTEAFF. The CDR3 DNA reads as TGTGCCAGCAGTCCTCACCGGGGGAACACTGAAGCTTTCTTT.

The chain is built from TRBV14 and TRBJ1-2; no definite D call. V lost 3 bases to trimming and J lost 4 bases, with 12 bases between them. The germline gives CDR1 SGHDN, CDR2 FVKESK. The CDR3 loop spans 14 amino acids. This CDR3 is CASSHRGLTYGYTF. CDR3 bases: TGTGCCAGCAGCCACCGAGGACTAACCTATGGCTACACCTTC.

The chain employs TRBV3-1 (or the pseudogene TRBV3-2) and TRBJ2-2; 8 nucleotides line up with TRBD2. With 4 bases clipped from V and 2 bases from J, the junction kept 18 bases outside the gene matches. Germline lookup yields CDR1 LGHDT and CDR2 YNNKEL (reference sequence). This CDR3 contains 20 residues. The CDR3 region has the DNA TGTGCCAGCAGCCCAGATCTAACAGGGTCGGGGGGGACCAACACCGGGGAGCTGTTTTTT. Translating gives CASSPDLTGSGGTNTGELFF.

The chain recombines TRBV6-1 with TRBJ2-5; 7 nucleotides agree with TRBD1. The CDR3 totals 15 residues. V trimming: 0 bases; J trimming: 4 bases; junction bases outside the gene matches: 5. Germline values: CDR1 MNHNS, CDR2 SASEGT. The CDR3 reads CASSEAIGGRETQYF. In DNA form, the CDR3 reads TGTGCCAGCAGTGAAGCGATAGGGGGCCGAGAGACCCAGTACTTC.

The CDR3 protein is CASSAGGRVPYEQYF. The CDR3 nucleotides are TGTGCCAGCAGTGCGGGGGGCCGGGTCCCCTACGAGCAGTACTTC. V is TRBV28 and J is TRBJ2-7; 8 positions match TRBD2. Trimming cost V 5 bases and J 2 bases; bases outside gene matches: 8. Germline values: CDR1 MDHEN, CDR2 SYDVKM. CDR3 length: 15 residues.

CDR3 region: CAISVTGLALDTQYF. DNA for the CDR3: TGTGCCATCAGCGTAACGGGACTAGCGTTGGATACGCAGTATTTT. This chain uses TRBV10-3 with TRBJ2-3, with 10 bases that match TRBD2. V lost 6 bases to trimming and J lost 6 bases; unmatched junction nucleotides: 9. CDR1 and CDR2 (germline): ENHRY, SYGVKD. The CDR3 covers 15 residues.

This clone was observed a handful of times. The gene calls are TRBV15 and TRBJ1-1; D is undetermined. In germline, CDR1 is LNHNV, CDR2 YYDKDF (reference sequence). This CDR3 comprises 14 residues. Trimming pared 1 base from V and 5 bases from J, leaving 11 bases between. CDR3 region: CATSRARAGTEAFF. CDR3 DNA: TGTGCCACCAGCAGAGCGCGGGCGGGGACTGAAGCTTTCTTT.

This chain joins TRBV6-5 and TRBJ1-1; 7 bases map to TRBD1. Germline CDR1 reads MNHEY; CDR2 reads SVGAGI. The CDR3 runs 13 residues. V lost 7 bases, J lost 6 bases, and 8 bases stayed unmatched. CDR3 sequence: CASTRDRVSEAFF. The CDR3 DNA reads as TGTGCCAGCACTAGAGACAGGGTCTCTGAAGCTTTCTTT.

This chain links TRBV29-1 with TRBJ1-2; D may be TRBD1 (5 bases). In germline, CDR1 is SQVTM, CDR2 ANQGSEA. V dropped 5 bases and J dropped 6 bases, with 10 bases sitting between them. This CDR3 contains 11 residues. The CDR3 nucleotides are TGCAGCGTTCCCGGGGGAAATGGCTACACCTTC. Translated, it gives CSVPGGNGYTF. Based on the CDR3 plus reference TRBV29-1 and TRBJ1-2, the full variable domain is SAVISQKPSRDICQRGTSLTIQCQVDSQVTMMFWYRQQPGQSLTLIATANQGSEATYESGFVIDKFPISRPNLTFSTLTVSNMSPEDSSIYLCSVPGGNGYTFGSGTRLTVV.

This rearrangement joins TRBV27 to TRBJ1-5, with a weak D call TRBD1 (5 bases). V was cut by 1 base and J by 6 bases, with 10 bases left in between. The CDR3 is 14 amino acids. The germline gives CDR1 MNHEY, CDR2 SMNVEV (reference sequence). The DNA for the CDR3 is TGTGCCAGCAGTTTATGGGGGGAAGGTCAGCCCCAGCATTTT. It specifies CASSLWGEGQPQHF.